This T cell receptor (beta chain) was identified in a study of T cells in localized non-small cell lung cancer. Germline V CDR1 and CDR2: WSHSY, SAAADI. J lost 5 bases, V lost 6 bases, and 12 bases had no gene match. CDR3 length equals 15 residues. Of note for this clone: What it recognizes is unknown.

The study's findings and limits: Adjacent lung had a median roughly 61 of the 100 largest tumor clones. Among the tissues sampled, uninvolved adjacent lung had the highest T cell clonality, above tumor.

Using immunoSEQ multiplex PCR, the repertoire was profiled, and TCRdb retains in-frame clones only, with some absent. The table includes approximately 5,100 clones, around 30% detected once. The sequence came from a woman aged 35-75 years with stage II squamous cell lung carcinoma. Sequencing was performed on lung tumor tissue, taken before any cancer treatment. This chain uses TRBV10-2 with TRBJ2-7; 8 nucleotides line up with TRBD2. The CDR3 DNA reads TGCGCCAGCAGGGGCCTAGTAGCGGGGCAAAACGAGCAGTACTTC. Translation gives CASRGLVAGQNEQYF.